This T cell receptor beta chain was retrieved from a study of blood T cell repertoires in COVID-19. TCRdb's copy holds only in-frame clones and misses some; the assay was immunoSEQ multiplex PCR. The sample contains 90,000 to 120,000 clones, roughly 82% of which appear only once. CDR1 SGHKS and CDR2 YYEKEE come from the germline V gene (reference sequence). There are 15 residues in the CDR3. Trimming left V 3 bases short and J 4 bases short, with 16 bases between. This sequence was found in a man aged 60 to 69 with acute or convalescent COVID-19. The V and J genes are TRBV5-5 and TRBJ2-5; possible D gene TRBD1, 6 bases. Material for sequencing was peripheral blood. CDR3 sequence (DNA): TGTGCCAGCAGCTCCGGGACACCACCGGGAGAGACCCAGTACTTC. Amino acid sequence: CASSSGTPPGETQYF.